Sequencing of this T cell receptor beta chain was carried out in a study of blood T cell repertoires in COVID-19. At the level of the study: The analysed material was cDNA or gDNA that came from T cells, B-cell-depleted T cells, or PBMCs.

Those enrolled, adults aged roughly 18 to 90 years, came from roughly 23 US areas. Exposed volunteers were people who met a COVID-19 case within 2 weeks before study entry. Per the original methods: How many nucleated cells were present was estimated from reference gene primer amplification. Profiling relied on immunoSEQ multiplex PCR, and the TCRdb table lists in-frame clones only, not all of them. V and J calls and clone size come straight from that table; D and trimming were deduced from the DNA. The top ten hold 2.8% of the sample, which has 250,000 or so clones, under 95% seen once. The CDR3 is 15 residues long. CDR1 is LNHDA and CDR2 is SQIVND in the germline V gene (reference sequence). V was pared by 4 bases and J by 5 bases, with 15 bases between.

This TCR came from a man between 35 and 55 years old who had been exposed to COVID-19. V gene TRBV19 combines with J gene TRBJ2-1, with D tentatively TRBD2 (5 bases). Sequences were obtained from PBMCs or T cells enriched from blood (not recorded which). CDR3 amino acids: CASSKSASLHNEQFF. In DNA form, the CDR3 reads TGTGCCAGTAGTAAGTCGGCTAGCCTGCACAATGAGCAGTTCTTC.